The text below deals with one T cell receptor (beta chain). Antigen unknown. This sample is part of a study of brain T cells in children with intractable seizures. Study-wide results and limits: Pre- and post-surgery blood differed in depth, so pre-surgery absences may be undersampling.

TCRdb's table, derived via immunoSEQ multiplex PCR, lists solely in-frame clones and lacks some. The sample holds about 340,000 clones, 93% seen once. Time point defined: blood from clinic visit 5 months post-surgery; TSC patient then seizure free. Sequencing was limited to surgery cases with top T cell transcript signatures in brain tissue. At least one anti-epileptic drug was given before surgery. Sequenced material: peripheral blood, taken less than 6 months after surgery. This receptor was identified in a boy under three years old with tuberous sclerosis and intractable seizures.

The CDR3 loop is CASSFRLAGGEQFF. The CDR3 DNA reads TGTGCCAGCAGCTTCAGACTAGCGGGGGGTGAGCAGTTCTTC. V is TRBV13 and J is TRBJ2-1; 13 bases fit TRBD2. CDR1 and CDR2 from the germline V gene are PRHDT and FYEKMQ (reference sequence). V was clipped by 3 bases and J by 9 bases; unmatched bases: 2. CDR3 length equals 14 residues.